What follows are 29 T cell receptor beta chains derived from one specimen sequenced in a study of regulatory T cells in long-lasting Graves disease. In building TCR beta libraries, iRepertoire HTBI primers were used together with Arm-PCR of CDR3 regions. Each CDR3 protein is one row after TCRdb ran MiXCR on the multiplex PCR reads. This table holds a few hundred thousand distinct CDR3 sequences, around a fifth found once. The time point denotes: persistent/refractory GD, antithyroid drugs over 5 years with positive TRAb. The TCR library was prepared using RNA isolated from PBMCs. Source: peripheral blood mononuclear cells (PBMCs), taken when the disease was refractory, from a patient treated with antithyroid drugs. Receptors originate from a female donor with Graves disease.

The chain recombines TRBV9 with TRBJ2-2; TRBD2 agrees at 9 bases. The CDR3 consists of 16 residues. The V segment lost 4 bases and the J segment 3 bases; nucleotides outside the gene matches: 7. Germline V gene lookup returns CDR1 SGDLS and CDR2 YYNGEE. The chain's CDR3 is CASSSIAGVDTGELFF. CDR3 nucleotide sequence: TGTGCCAGCAGCTCTATAGCGGGAGTTGACACCGGGGAGCTGTTTTTT.

V usage is TRBV5-1 and J usage is TRBJ2-5; a possible D gene is TRBD1 (7 bases). The V end was cut by 5 bases, the J end by 5 bases, with 25 bases between. CDR3 size: 17 residues. The germline V gene has CDR1 SGHRS and CDR2 YFSETQ. Written as DNA, the CDR3 is TGCGCCAGCAGTTCCCGGGCCGCAGGGGGGTCGAGGGAGACCCAGTACTTC. Encoded protein: CASSSRAAGGSRETQYF.

J is TRBJ2-2 and V is TRBV7-9; TRBD2 agrees at 8 bases. There are 15 residues in the CDR3. Trimming cost V 1 base and J 5 bases; bases outside gene matches: 3. Germline values: CDR1 SEHNR, CDR2 FQNEAQ (reference sequence). The CDR3 DNA sequence: TGTGCCAGCAGCTTAGGAGCGGGAGCGACCGGGGAGCTGTTTTTT. Amino acids: CASSLGAGATGELFF.

This clonotype was seen only a few times. The gene calls are TRBV7-8 and TRBJ2-1, with 16 bases lining up with TRBD2. The CDR3 covers 19 residues. V lost 5 bases to trimming and J lost 4 bases; unmatched junction nucleotides: 11. In germline, CDR1 is SGHVS, CDR2 FQNEAQ. DNA for the CDR3: TGTGCCAGCAGCATCCCGGGACTAGCGGGAGGGAGGATTTACAATGAGCAGTTCTTC. Translated, it gives CASSIPGLAGGRIYNEQFF.

Comments on this clonotype: A read error is possible here, since a much larger clone lies one base away. Without the conserved terminal phenylalanine or tryptophan, this CDR3 likely stems from a read error. The CDR3, as DNA: TGCGCCAGCAGTTCCGGGACGGACTCCTACGAGCAGTACCTC. Its translation is CASSSGTDSYEQYL. The V gene is TRBV5-1, the J gene TRBJ2-7, with D perhaps assigned TRBD1 or TRBD2 (5 bases each). CDR1 and CDR2 (germline): SGHRS, YFSETQ. Deletions cut 5 bases from V and 0 bases from J, with 12 bases between. This CDR3 has 14 residues.

This clonotype was observed a few times. The chain couples TRBV2 to TRBJ2-2; perhaps TRBD2 as D (5 bases). Deletions cut 7 bases from V and 6 bases from J, with 15 bases between. The CDR3 has 14 residues. Germline CDR1 reads SNHLY; CDR2 reads FYNNEI. CDR3 residues: CASMPREPPGELFF. Written as DNA, the CDR3 is TGTGCCAGCATGCCGAGGGAGCCACCCGGGGAGCTGTTTTTT.

This clonotype was detected many times. The V call is TRBV29-1, the J call TRBJ2-5, with 8 bases fitting TRBD1. Germline V gives CDR1 SQVTM, CDR2 ANQGSEA. J was trimmed by 6 bases and V by 7 bases; bases with no gene match: 13. CDR3 length equals 14 residues. The CDR3 DNA is TGCAGCGGCGGACCGGGACAGGAACGCCAGACCCAGTACTTC. Its protein product is CSGGPGQERQTQYF.

This clonotype was counted at least ten times. The chain links TRBV28 to TRBJ2-4; possibly TRBD2 for D (5 bases). The germline CDR1 and CDR2 sequences are MDHEN and SYDVKM. V was pared by 3 bases and J by 1 base, with 7 bases between. The CDR3 has 14 residues. CDR3 amino acids: CASSFGGAKNIQYF. Written as DNA, the CDR3 is TGTGCCAGCAGTTTCGGCGGGGCCAAAAACATTCAGTACTTC.

This clonotype was seen many times. The chain links TRBV11-3 to TRBJ2-2; no clear D gene. V lost 1 base and J lost 5, with 5 bases in between. Germline values: CDR1 SGHNT, CDR2 YENEEA. The CDR3 loop spans 13 amino acids. The CDR3: CASSLGETGELFF. CDR3 nucleotides: TGTGCCAGCAGCTTAGGAGAGACCGGGGAGCTGTTTTTT.

This clonotype was recorded many times. The chain joins TRBV28 to TRBJ2-7, with 9 bases identical to TRBD1. CDR3 size: 17 residues. The V gene's germline CDR1 is MDHEN and CDR2 SYDVKM. Unmatched junction bases numbered 13, after V lost 6 bases and J lost 1 base. The CDR3 loop reads CASSLLVAGTGSYEQYF. CDR3 sequence (DNA): TGTGCCAGCAGCCTTCTAGTTGCCGGGACAGGGTCCTACGAGCAGTACTTC.

This clonotype was detected only a few times. This chain links TRBV20-1 with TRBJ2-7; TRBD1 agrees at 10 bases. In germline, CDR1 is DFQATT, CDR2 SNEGSKA (reference sequence). V shed 1 base and J 6 bases; nucleotides not matched to a gene: 9. The CDR3 loop spans 15 amino acids. CDR3 sequence: CSARATGQGLSEQYF. The DNA for the CDR3 is TGCAGTGCTAGAGCCACGGGACAGGGGCTTTCCGAGCAGTACTTC.

The chain links TRBV20-1 to TRBJ2-5; 9 bases agree with TRBD1. CDR1 is DFQATT and CDR2 is SNEGSKA in the germline V gene (reference sequence). J lost 2 bases, V lost 8 bases, and 9 bases had no gene match. This CDR3 is built from 14 residues. The DNA of the CDR3 is TGCAGTACAGAAGGGACAGGGCTGCAAGAGACCCAGTACTTC. Translation gives CSTEGTGLQETQYF.

This clonotype occurred a few times. The chain links TRBV29-1 to TRBJ1-1; TRBD1 agrees at 9 bases. The trim removed 6 bases at V and 3 bases at J, leaving 5 bases unmatched. This CDR3 spans 13 amino acids. Germline CDR1 and CDR2: SQVTM and ANQGSEA. Written as DNA, the CDR3 is TGCAGCGTCCGGACAGGGGAGCACACTGAAGCTTTCTTT. It yields the protein CSVRTGEHTEAFF.

The chain is built from TRBV20-1 and TRBJ1-2; D gene uncertain. CDR3 size: 10 residues. Per the germline V gene, CDR1 is DFQATT and CDR2 is SNEGSKA (reference sequence). V was cut by 7 bases and J by 3 bases, with 6 bases left in between. The CDR3 coding sequence is TGCAGTGTACGGGACTATGGCTACACCTTC. It encodes CSVRDYGYTF.

Many counts were recorded for this clonotype. The rearrangement joins TRBV7-2 to TRBJ2-2; TRBD2 agrees at 7 bases. This CDR3 region has 16 residues. Germline values: CDR1 SGHTA, CDR2 FQGNSA. V trimming: 2 bases; J trimming: 6 bases; junction bases outside the gene matches: 9. CDR3 DNA: TGTGCCAGCAGCTTATATGGTCGGGAGGTCTCCGGGGAGCTGTTTTTT. It codes for CASSLYGREVSGELFF.

V usage is TRBV4-2 and J usage is TRBJ1-5; TRBD1 is a possible D gene (6 bases). CDR1 and CDR2 from the germline V gene are LGHNA and YNFKEQ. The CDR3 runs 17 residues. V shed 0 bases and J shed 1 base, with 13 bases lying between them. The CDR3 loop is CASSQESHRASNQPQHF. The CDR3 DNA follows: TGTGCCAGCAGCCAAGAATCGCACAGGGCCAGCAATCAGCCCCAGCATTTT.

The table lists this clonotype with a count of one. The V gene is TRBV30, the J gene TRBJ1-2; 7 nucleotides align to TRBD1. V was pared by 4 bases and J by 4 bases, with 15 bases of the junction left unmatched. The CDR3 runs to 16 residues. CDR1 GTSNPN and CDR2 SVGIG come from the germline V gene (reference sequence). The chain's CDR3 is CAWKAGGADRTYGYTF. The CDR3 nucleotides read TGTGCCTGGAAGGCAGGGGGTGCGGACAGAACCTATGGCTACACCTTC.

This clonotype occurred many times. This chain connects TRBV7-2 to TRBJ2-7, with unresolved D. Trimming cost V 3 bases and J 3 bases, with 12 bases left between them. This CDR3 has 14 amino acids. Germline V gene lookup returns CDR1 SGHTA and CDR2 FQGNSA. CDR3 nucleotide sequence: TGTGCCAGCAGCTTGGCAGGTCTAAACTACGAGCAGTACTTC. It encodes CASSLAGLNYEQYF.

This clonotype came up many times. The chain has TRBV2 and TRBJ2-2; no clear D gene. The CDR3 extends over 15 amino acids. Germline CDR1 and CDR2: SNHLY and FYNNEI. Between the trimmed V and J ends, which lost 2 bases and 7 bases, there was a span of 14 bases. Written as DNA, the CDR3 is TGTGCCAGCAGTGAACAGAAGGGAATAGGCGGGGAGCTGTTTTTT. Protein product: CASSEQKGIGGELFF. Together with reference TRBV2 and TRBJ2-2, the CDR3 gives the full variable domain: EPEVTQTPSHQVTQMGQEVILRCVPISNHLYFYWYRQILGQKVEFLVSFYNNEISEKSEIFDDQFSVERPDGSNFTLKIRSTKLEDSAMYFCASSEQKGIGGELFFGEGSRLTVL.

This clonotype was seen ten or more times. The V and J genes are TRBV28 and TRBJ2-7; maybe TRBD2 (5 bases). Germline values: CDR1 MDHEN, CDR2 SYDVKM. This CDR3 has 16 amino acids. Trimming cost V 6 bases and J 3 bases, with 21 bases left between them. As DNA, the CDR3 is TGTGCCAGCAGCCACCTCGAAGTAGCGACGGACTACGAGCAGTACTTC. As protein: CASSHLEVATDYEQYF.

This clonotype was seen repeatedly, ten times or more. V is TRBV6-1 and J is TRBJ1-5, with D tentatively TRBD1 (6 bases). Trimming took off 0 bases at V and 0 bases at J, with 12 bases between the two ends. The CDR3 totals 17 residues. Germline values: CDR1 MNHNS, CDR2 SASEGT. This CDR3 is CASSEARDKYSNQPQHF. The CDR3 bases are TGTGCCAGCAGTGAAGCCCGGGACAAATATAGCAATCAGCCCCAGCATTTT.

This clonotype came up many times. The J gene is TRBJ2-7, the V gene TRBV28, with 7 nucleotides matching TRBD2. CDR3 size: 14 residues. Trimming removed 7 bases from V and 2 bases from J; junction bases left unmatched: 8. Germline CDR1 is MDHEN and CDR2 is SYDVKM. The CDR3 DNA sequence: TGTGCCAGCACCCCCCGGACTAGGCCCTACGAGCAGTACTTC. It codes for CASTPRTRPYEQYF.

This clonotype has more than one count but fewer than ten. Just one base apart from a much larger clone, this may be a read error. The chain uses TRBV6-1 and TRBJ1-5; D not resolved. The V end was cut by 6 bases, the J end by 0 bases, with 6 bases between. Germline CDR1 MNHNS, CDR2 SASEGT. CDR3 length: 13 amino acids. CDR3 sequence (DNA): TGTGCCAGCAGCCAGTATAGCAATCAGCCCCAGCATTTT. It codes for CASSQYSNQPQHF.

The chain carries TRBV2 and TRBJ1-4; D is unresolved. CDR3 size: 16 residues. Trimming stripped 7 bases from V and 0 bases from J, with 15 bases between. CDR1 is SNHLY, CDR2 FYNNEI, per germline. The CDR3 loop is CASTVRSPATNEKLFF. The CDR3, as DNA: TGTGCCAGCACTGTAAGGTCACCTGCAACTAATGAAAAACTGTTTTTT.

This clonotype showed up just a few times. The rearrangement joins TRBV6-1 to TRBJ2-5; weak D call: TRBD2 (6 bases). V was clipped by 7 bases and J by 5 bases, with 20 bases between them. The CDR3 runs 15 residues. Germline V lookup: CDR1 MNHNS, CDR2 SASEGT. CDR3 protein: CASTLGAGGVETQYF. The DNA of the CDR3 is TGTGCCAGCACACTCGGAGCCGGAGGGGTGGAGACCCAGTACTTC.

This clonotype has at least ten counts. The genes are TRBV28 and TRBJ1-4; D not resolved. Trimming removed 6 bases from V and 0 bases from J, with 11 bases in between. The CDR3 is 15 amino acids. Germline assignment: CDR1 MDHEN and CDR2 SYDVKM. DNA of the CDR3: TGTGCCAGCAGGCGGGGAGTTGCAACTAATGAAAAACTGTTTTTT. Translating it yields CASRRGVATNEKLFF.

V gene TRBV2 combines with J gene TRBJ2-1; 7 bases align to TRBD2. Trimming removed 7 bases from V and 0 bases from J; junction bases left unmatched: 3. Germline V gene data show CDR1 as SNHLY and CDR2 as FYNNEI. The CDR3 loop spans 14 amino acids. The CDR3 here is CASNGGSSYNEQFF. The CDR3 nucleotides read TGTGCCAGCAATGGCGGGAGCTCCTACAATGAGCAGTTCTTC.

In DNA form, the CDR3 reads TGTGCCAGCAGCCAGGGCTTGAGTGAAAAACTGTTTTTT. Its protein product is CASSQGLSEKLFF. This chain connects TRBV3-1 to TRBJ1-4; the D is unclear. CDR3 length: 13 amino acids. Looked up from germline, CDR1 is LGHDT and CDR2 is YNNKEL (reference sequence). V was shortened by 3 bases and J by 7 bases, with 9 bases between the two germline ends.

About this clonotype itself: A read error is possible here, since a much larger clone lies one base away. The chain links TRBV28 to TRBJ1-5; no clear D. The CDR3 has 15 amino acids. The germline V gene encodes CDR1 MDHEN and CDR2 SYDVKM. V shed 3 bases and J shed 0 bases, with 9 bases lying between them. In DNA, the CDR3 is TGTGCCAGCAGTTTTGTCACGGGTAGCAATCAGCCCCAGCATTTT. This translates into CASSFVTGSNQPQHF.